Ten or more counts support the clone carrying this T cell receptor (beta chain). Antigen: not known. Its ends do not fully match the called genes, so a read error is possible. This entry belongs to a study of T-cell reconstitution after alpha-beta-depleted transplantation in children. Study-wide results and limits: Day-60 TCRbeta diversity that was high in some patients was derived from surviving recipient T cells and thymic progenitors. T-cell counts and diversity were attributed mostly to newly produced T cells one year after transplant. Expanded graft clones, several hundred of them, were reportedly the source of alpha-beta T cells about two months after transplant.

Library preparation (for TCRbeta) was performed with unique molecular identifiers. TCRdb used MiXCR to reprocess the PCR reads, holding one entry per CDR3 protein. The profile shows about 300,000 distinct CDR3 sequences, about a tenth of them singletons. This TCR was sampled from a boy under three years old with acute myeloid leukemia, due to receive a stem cell transplant. The specimen comprised PBMCs, sampled before TCRalphabeta/CD19-depleted stem cell transplant.

Here the CDR3 DNA reads TGTGCCAGCAGTGCAACAGGAAAAAAATTGTTTTTT. Residues: CASSATGKKLFF. The chain employs TRBV12-3 or TRBV12-4 and TRBJ1-4; TRBD1 is a possible D gene (5 bases). This CDR3 is built from 12 residues.